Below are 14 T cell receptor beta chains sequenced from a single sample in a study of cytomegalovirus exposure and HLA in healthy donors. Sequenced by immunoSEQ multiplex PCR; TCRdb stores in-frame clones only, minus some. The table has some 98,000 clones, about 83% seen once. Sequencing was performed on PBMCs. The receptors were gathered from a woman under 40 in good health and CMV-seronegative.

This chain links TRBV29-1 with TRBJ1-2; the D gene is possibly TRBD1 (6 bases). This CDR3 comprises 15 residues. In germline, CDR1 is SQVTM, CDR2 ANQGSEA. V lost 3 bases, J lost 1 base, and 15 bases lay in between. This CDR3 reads CSVDLAGASNYGYTF. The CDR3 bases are TGCAGCGTTGACCTCGCAGGGGCGAGTAACTATGGCTACACCTTC.

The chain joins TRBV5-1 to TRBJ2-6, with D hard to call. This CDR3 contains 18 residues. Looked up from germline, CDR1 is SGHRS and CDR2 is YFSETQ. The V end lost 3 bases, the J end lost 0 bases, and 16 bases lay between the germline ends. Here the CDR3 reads CASSSSGVSISGANVLTF. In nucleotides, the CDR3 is TGCGCCAGCAGCTCTTCAGGCGTATCTATCTCTGGGGCCAACGTCCTGACTTTC.

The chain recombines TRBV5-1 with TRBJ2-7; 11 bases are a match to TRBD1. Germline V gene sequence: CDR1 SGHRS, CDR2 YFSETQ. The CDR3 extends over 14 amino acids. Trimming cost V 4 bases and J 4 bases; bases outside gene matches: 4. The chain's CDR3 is CASSQGTGGYEQYF. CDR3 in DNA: TGCGCCAGCAGCCAAGGGACAGGGGGTTACGAGCAGTACTTC.

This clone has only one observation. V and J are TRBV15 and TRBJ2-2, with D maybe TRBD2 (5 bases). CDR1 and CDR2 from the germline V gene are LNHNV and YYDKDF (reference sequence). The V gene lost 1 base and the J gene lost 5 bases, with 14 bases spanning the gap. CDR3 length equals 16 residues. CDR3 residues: CATSRGGPRRTGELFF. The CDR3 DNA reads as TGTGCCACCAGCAGAGGAGGGCCCCGGAGGACCGGGGAGCTGTTTTTT.

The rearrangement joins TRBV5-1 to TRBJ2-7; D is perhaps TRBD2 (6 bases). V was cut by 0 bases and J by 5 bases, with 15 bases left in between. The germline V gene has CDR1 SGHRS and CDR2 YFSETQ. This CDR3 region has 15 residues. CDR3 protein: CASSLGRGQVHEQYF. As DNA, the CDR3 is TGCGCCAGCAGCTTGGGGAGGGGCCAGGTGCACGAGCAGTACTTC.

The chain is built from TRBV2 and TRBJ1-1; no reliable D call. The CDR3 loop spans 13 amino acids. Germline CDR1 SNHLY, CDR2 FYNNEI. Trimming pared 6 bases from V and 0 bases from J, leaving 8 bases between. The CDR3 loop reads CASRDGVNTEAFF. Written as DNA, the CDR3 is TGTGCCAGCAGAGACGGAGTGAACACTGAAGCTTTCTTT.

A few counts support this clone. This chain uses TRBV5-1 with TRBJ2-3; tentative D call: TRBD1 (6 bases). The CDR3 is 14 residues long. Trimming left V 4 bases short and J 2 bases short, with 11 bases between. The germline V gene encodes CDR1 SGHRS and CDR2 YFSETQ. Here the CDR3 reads CASSPQGDTDTQYF. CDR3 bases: TGCGCCAGCAGCCCACAGGGAGACACAGATACGCAGTATTTT.

CDR3 amino acids: CASSYSSRDYGYTF. The CDR3 DNA is TGTGCCAGCAGTTACTCGTCCAGGGACTATGGCTACACCTTC. The V and J genes are TRBV6-5 and TRBJ1-2; D possibly corresponds to TRBD1 (5 bases). CDR1 and CDR2 from the germline V gene are MNHEY and SVGAGI. This CDR3 has 14 residues. V lost 0 bases and J 3 bases, leaving 8 bases between the germline ends.

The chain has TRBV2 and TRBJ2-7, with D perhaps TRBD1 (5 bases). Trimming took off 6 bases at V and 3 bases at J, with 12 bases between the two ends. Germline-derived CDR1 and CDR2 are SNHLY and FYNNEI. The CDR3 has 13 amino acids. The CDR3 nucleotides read TGTGCCAGCAGCGACGACAGTCTCTACGAGCAGTACTTC. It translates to CASSDDSLYEQYF.

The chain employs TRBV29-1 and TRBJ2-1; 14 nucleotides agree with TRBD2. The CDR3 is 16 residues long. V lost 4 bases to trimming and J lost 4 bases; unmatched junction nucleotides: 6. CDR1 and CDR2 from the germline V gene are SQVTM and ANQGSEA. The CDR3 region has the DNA TGCAGCGTTGCGGGGACTAGCGGGAGCCAATACAATGAGCAGTTCTTC. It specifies CSVAGTSGSQYNEQFF.

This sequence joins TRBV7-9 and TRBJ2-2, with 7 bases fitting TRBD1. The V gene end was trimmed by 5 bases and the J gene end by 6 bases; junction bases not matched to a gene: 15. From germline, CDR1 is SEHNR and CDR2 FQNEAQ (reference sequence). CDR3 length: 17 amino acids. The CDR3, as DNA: TGTGCCAGCAGCATGGACAGGTCCTTAAGAGGCGCCGGGGAGCTGTTTTTT. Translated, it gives CASSMDRSLRGAGELFF.

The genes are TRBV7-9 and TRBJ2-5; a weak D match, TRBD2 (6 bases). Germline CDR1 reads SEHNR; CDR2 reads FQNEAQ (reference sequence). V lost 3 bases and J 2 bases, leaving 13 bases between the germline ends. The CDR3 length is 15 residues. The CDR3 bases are TGTGCCAGCAGCTTGAGGGAGGATCTTCAAGAGACCCAGTACTTC. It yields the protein CASSLREDLQETQYF. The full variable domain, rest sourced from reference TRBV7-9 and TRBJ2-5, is DTGVSQNPRHKITKRGQNVTFRCDPISEHNRLYWYRQTLGQGPEFLTYFQNEAQLEKSRLLSDRFSAERPKGSFSTLEIQRTEQGDSAMYLCASSLREDLQETQYFGPGTRLLVL.

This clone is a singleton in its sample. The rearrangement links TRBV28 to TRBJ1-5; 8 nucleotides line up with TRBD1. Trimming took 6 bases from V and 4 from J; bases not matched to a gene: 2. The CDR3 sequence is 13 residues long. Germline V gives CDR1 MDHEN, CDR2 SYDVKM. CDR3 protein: CASRRQGNQPQHF. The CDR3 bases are TGTGCCAGCAGACGACAGGGGAATCAGCCCCAGCATTTT.

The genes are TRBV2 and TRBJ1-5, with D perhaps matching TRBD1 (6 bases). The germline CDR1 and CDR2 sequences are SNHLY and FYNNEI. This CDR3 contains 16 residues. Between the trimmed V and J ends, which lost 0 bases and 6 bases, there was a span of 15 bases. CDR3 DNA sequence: TGTGCCAGCAGTGAAGCGCTTCTACAGGGCTCTCAGCCCCAGCATTTT. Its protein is CASSEALLQGSQPQHF.